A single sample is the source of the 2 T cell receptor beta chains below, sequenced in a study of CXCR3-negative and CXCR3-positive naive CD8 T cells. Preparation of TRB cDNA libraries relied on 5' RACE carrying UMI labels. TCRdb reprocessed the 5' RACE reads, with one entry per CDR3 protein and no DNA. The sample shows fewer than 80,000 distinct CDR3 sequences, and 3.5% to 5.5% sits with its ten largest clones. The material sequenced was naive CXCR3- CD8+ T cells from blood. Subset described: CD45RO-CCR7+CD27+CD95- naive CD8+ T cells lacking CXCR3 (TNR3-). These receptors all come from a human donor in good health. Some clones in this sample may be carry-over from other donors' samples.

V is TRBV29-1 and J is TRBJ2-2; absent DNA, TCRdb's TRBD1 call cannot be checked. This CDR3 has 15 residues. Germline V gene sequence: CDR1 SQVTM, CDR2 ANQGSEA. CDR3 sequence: CSVGPGRMDTGELFF.

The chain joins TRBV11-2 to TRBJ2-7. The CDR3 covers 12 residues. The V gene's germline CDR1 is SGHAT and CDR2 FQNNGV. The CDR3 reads CASSLYLYEQYF.